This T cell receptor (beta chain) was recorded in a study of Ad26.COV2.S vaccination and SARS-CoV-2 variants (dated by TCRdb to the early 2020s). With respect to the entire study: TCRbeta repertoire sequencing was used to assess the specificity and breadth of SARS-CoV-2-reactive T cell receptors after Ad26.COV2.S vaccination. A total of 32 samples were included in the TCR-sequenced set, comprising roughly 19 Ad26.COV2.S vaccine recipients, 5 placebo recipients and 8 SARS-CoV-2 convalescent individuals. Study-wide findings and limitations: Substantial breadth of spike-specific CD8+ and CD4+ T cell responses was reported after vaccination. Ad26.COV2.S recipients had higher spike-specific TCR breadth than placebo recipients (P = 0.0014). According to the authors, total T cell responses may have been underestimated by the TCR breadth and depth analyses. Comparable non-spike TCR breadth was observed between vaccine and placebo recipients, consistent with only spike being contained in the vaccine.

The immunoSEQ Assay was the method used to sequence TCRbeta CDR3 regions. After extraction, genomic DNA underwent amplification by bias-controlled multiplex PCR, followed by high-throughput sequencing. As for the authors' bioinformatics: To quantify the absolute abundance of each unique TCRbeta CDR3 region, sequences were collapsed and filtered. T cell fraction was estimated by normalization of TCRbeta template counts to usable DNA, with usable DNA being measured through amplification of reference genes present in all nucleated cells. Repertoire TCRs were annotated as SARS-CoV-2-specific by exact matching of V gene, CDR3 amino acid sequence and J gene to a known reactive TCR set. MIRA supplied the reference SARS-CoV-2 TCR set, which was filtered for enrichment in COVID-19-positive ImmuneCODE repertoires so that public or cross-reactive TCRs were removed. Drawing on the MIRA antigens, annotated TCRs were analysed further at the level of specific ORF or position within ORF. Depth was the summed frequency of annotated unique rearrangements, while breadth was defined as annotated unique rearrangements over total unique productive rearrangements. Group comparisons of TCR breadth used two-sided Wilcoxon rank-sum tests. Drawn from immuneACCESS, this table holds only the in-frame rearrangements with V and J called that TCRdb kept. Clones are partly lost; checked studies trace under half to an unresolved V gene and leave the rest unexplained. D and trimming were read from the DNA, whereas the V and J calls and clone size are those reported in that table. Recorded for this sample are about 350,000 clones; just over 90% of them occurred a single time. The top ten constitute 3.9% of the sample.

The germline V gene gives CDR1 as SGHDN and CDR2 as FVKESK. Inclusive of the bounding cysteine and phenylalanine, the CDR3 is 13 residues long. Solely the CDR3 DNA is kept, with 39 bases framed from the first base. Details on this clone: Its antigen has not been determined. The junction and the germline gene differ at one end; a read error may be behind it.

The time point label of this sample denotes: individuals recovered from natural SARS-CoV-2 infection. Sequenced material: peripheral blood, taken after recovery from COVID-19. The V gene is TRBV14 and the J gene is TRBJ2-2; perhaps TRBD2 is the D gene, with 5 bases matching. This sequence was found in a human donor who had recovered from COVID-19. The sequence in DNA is TGTGCCAGCAGCCAGGGTAACACCGGGGAGCTGCTTTTT. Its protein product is CASSQGNTGELLF.